The 22 T cell receptor beta chains in this list originate from one sample, sequenced in a study of CD8+CD57+ T cells in acquired aplastic anemia. Patients selected for sequencing had displayed CD8+CD57+ cell expansion by flow cytometry. CDR3 and TCR beta VDJ profiling relied on a genomic DNA template. TCRdb redid the calling of the reads with MiXCR, one entry per CDR3 protein. Here the sample spans around 160,000 distinct CDR3 sequences, less than 60% being singletons. Sequencing was performed on sorted CD4+, CD8+, or CD8+CD57+ T cells (not recorded which) from PBMCs. All receptors come from a human donor with aplastic anemia.

A word on this clonotype: One end of the junction does not line up with germline, which may come from a read error. The chain joins TRBV24-1 to TRBJ1-1; D gene unclear. Germline V lookup: CDR1 KGHDR, CDR2 SFDVKD. The CDR3 is made up of 16 amino acids. The DNA for the CDR3 is TGTGCCACGAGTGCCCCAAGCAGCCGGATGAACACTGAAGCTTTCTTT. Translation gives CATSAPSSRMNTEAFF.

Details on this clonotype: A read error is likely, as this CDR3 ends without the conserved phenylalanine or tryptophan. The chain uses TRBV11-1 and TRBJ2-3; unclear D gene. Germline V gene data show CDR1 as SGHAT and CDR2 as FQDESV (reference sequence). The length of the CDR3 is 16 residues. Trimming took off 5 bases at V and 0 bases at J, with 15 bases between the two ends. CDR3 DNA sequence: TGTGCCAGCAGCATTTTCAGGTTTTCTAGCACAGATACGCAGTATTGT. Translation: CASSIFRFSSTDTQYC.

This clonotype has more than one count but fewer than ten. The rearrangement links TRBV19 to TRBJ1-1; the D is unclear. CDR3 length: 15 residues. CDR1 is LNHDA, CDR2 SQIVND, per germline (reference sequence). V was pared by 6 bases and J by 1 base, with 15 bases between. CDR3 DNA: TGTGCCAGTAGCATGGCCATTCCCCAGAACACTGAAGCTTTCTTT. This encodes CASSMAIPQNTEAFF.

This clonotype was observed many times. V usage is TRBV5-6 and J usage is TRBJ1-1; D is unclear. V lost 0 bases, J lost 11 bases, and 11 bases lay in between. Germline V gene lookup returns CDR1 SGHDT and CDR2 YYEEEE. The CDR3 covers 12 residues. The CDR3 nucleotides are TGTGCCAGCAGCTTGGGGGGAGACGAGGCTTTCTTT. Amino acid sequence: CASSLGGDEAFF. Full variable domain (remainder filled in from reference TRBV5-6 and TRBJ1-1): DAGVTQSPTHLIKTRGQQVTLRCSPKSGHDTVSWYQQALGQGPQFIFQYYEEEERQRGNFPDRFSGHQFPNYSSELNVNALLLGDSALYLCASSLGGDEAFFGQGTRLTVV.

This clonotype came up many times. The chain has TRBV28 and TRBJ2-7, with no clear D. The V gene lost 4 bases and the J gene lost 4 bases, with 8 bases spanning the gap. The CDR3 is 12 amino acids. Looked up from germline, CDR1 is MDHEN and CDR2 is SYDVKM. The DNA for the CDR3 is TGTGCCAGCAGTTCCCGATTTTACGAGCAGTACTTC. Amino acid sequence: CASSSRFYEQYF.

This clonotype was recorded at least ten times. The chain recombines TRBV18 with TRBJ2-5, with TRBD2 matching over 8 bases. Germline V lookup: CDR1 KGHSH, CDR2 LQKENI. CDR3 length: 13 residues. Trimming cost V 3 bases and J 11 bases; bases outside gene matches: 8. DNA of the CDR3: TGTGCCAGCTCACCTCCGGGACTAGGAGATCAGTACTTC. Residues: CASSPPGLGDQYF.

Many counts were recorded for this clonotype. The chain carries TRBV25-1 and TRBJ2-6; TRBD1 matches at 8 bases. Losses at the gene ends were 6 bases for V and 2 bases for J; bases not matched to a gene: 12. There are 18 residues in the CDR3. CDR1 is MGHDK and CDR2 is SYGVNS in the germline V gene. CDR3 DNA: TGTGCCAGCAGGCCCGGACAGGGAAAGACACCTGGGGCCAACGTCCTGACTTTC. Protein product: CASRPGQGKTPGANVLTF.

This clonotype was seen ten or more times. The chain employs TRBV6-4 and TRBJ2-2, with 10 bases identical to TRBD1. CDR3 length equals 16 residues. The ends lost 5 bases at V and 4 bases at J; junction bases unmatched: 7. Germline assignment: CDR1 MRHNA and CDR2 SNTAGT. The CDR3 DNA is TGTGCCAGCAGTTCCGGGACAGGGGTTTCCACCGGGGAGCTGTTTTTT. It codes for CASSSGTGVSTGELFF.

Concerning this clonotype itself: A single base separates this from a much larger clone, so it may be a read error. V gene TRBV3-1 combines with J gene TRBJ1-1; no firm D call. This CDR3 is built from 14 residues. Germline V gene data show CDR1 as LGHDT and CDR2 as YNNKEL (reference sequence). DNA of the CDR3: TGTGCCGGCAGCGACGACCTACTGAACACTGAAGCTTTCTTT. Its protein is CAGSDDLLNTEAFF.

The chain recombines TRBV11-1 with TRBJ1-1; 10 bases match TRBD1. The CDR3 consists of 16 residues. V gave up 4 bases and J gave up 2 bases; unmatched junction bases: 7. In germline, CDR1 is SGHAT, CDR2 FQDESV (reference sequence). The CDR3 here is CASSSLGTGVNTEAFF. DNA of the CDR3: TGTGCCAGCAGCTCATTGGGGACAGGGGTCAACACTGAAGCTTTCTTT.

At least ten counts were recorded for this clonotype. The gene calls are TRBV5-1 and TRBJ2-7; TRBD2 agrees at 11 bases. The length of the CDR3 is 15 residues. From germline, CDR1 is SGHRS and CDR2 YFSETQ. Trimming cost V 2 bases and J 3 bases; bases outside gene matches: 4. The DNA for the CDR3 is TGCGCCAGCAGCTTACTGACTAGCGGGATCTACGAGCAGTACTTC. Translation: CASSLLTSGIYEQYF.

The rearrangement links TRBV7-3 to TRBJ2-5; 10 bases match TRBD1. Germline values: CDR1 SGHTA, CDR2 FQGTGA. CDR3 length: 18 amino acids. Unmatched junction bases numbered 11, after V lost 1 base and J lost 3 bases. DNA of the CDR3: TGTGCCAGCAGCTTAATGGGACAGGGGATAGCCGGGGAAGAGACCCAGTACTTC. This codes for CASSLMGQGIAGEETQYF.

This clonotype was seen repeatedly, ten times or more. This chain joins TRBV25-1 and TRBJ2-5; D might be TRBD2 (5 bases). Trimming left V 6 bases short and J 8 bases short, with 13 bases between. Looked up from germline, CDR1 is MGHDK and CDR2 is SYGVNS. The CDR3 spans 12 residues. The CDR3 nucleotides are TGTGCCAGCAGGAAAGGGTCGGGAACCCAGTACTTC. It is translated as CASRKGSGTQYF.

This clonotype was seen at least ten times. V gene TRBV7-2 combines with J gene TRBJ2-7; D possibly uses TRBD1 or TRBD2 (5 bases each). The CDR3 is made up of 14 amino acids. The germline V and J ends were trimmed by 1 base and 2 bases, with 9 bases remaining between them. CDR1 is SGHTA, CDR2 FQGNSA, per germline. CDR3 region: CASSLVEGTYEQYF. The CDR3 DNA follows: TGTGCCAGCAGCTTAGTAGAGGGGACCTACGAGCAGTACTTC.

The chain joins TRBV15 to TRBJ1-5; 7 bases map to TRBD1. CDR3 length equals 14 residues. Germline V gene data show CDR1 as LNHNV and CDR2 as YYDKDF (reference sequence). V gave up 3 bases and J gave up 2 bases; unmatched junction bases: 1. The CDR3 loop is CATSSDRGNQPQHF. The CDR3 nucleotides read TGTGCCACCAGCAGCGACAGGGGCAATCAGCCCCAGCATTTT. The complete variable domain, with remaining parts taken from reference TRBV15 and TRBJ1-5, reads DAMVIQNPRYQVTQFGKPVTLSCSQTLNHNVMYWYQQKSSQAPKLLFHYYDKDFNNEADTPDNFQSRRPNTSFCFLDIRSPGLGDTAMYLCATSSDRGNQPQHFGDGTRLSIL.

This clonotype was counted a single time. The chain is built from TRBV24-1 and TRBJ1-2, with TRBD1 matching over 12 bases. This CDR3 is built from 16 residues. V lost 4 bases, J lost 2 bases, and 4 bases stayed unmatched. CDR1 KGHDR and CDR2 SFDVKD come from the germline V gene. The CDR3 loop reads CATSDRDRGRNYGYTF. The CDR3 DNA reads TGTGCCACCAGTGACCGGGACAGGGGGCGGAACTATGGCTACACCTTC.

The chain carries TRBV30 and TRBJ1-2; 7 bases align to TRBD1. With V trimmed by 5 bases and J by 6 bases, 15 bases remained unmatched. The CDR3 extends over 15 amino acids. Germline V CDR1 and CDR2: GTSNPN, SVGIG (reference sequence). The DNA for the CDR3 is TGTGCCTGGTCCCGGGGGGAGGGGGCGACGAATGGCTACACCTTC. Translating gives CAWSRGEGATNGYTF. Full variable domain (outside the CDR3, taken from reference TRBV30 and TRBJ1-2): SQTIHQWPATLVQPVGSPLSLECTVEGTSNPNLYWYRQAAGRGLQLLFYSVGIGQISSEVPQNLSASRPQDRQFILSSKKLLLSDSGFYLCAWSRGEGATNGYTFGSGTRLTVV.

The V gene is TRBV2, the J gene TRBJ1-3; TRBD1 matches at 9 bases. The CDR3 is 15 amino acids. The junction had 3 bases not matched to a gene; V was cut back by 4 bases and J by 2 bases. Germline assignment: CDR1 SNHLY and CDR2 FYNNEI. As DNA, the CDR3 is TGTGCCAGCAGTGGGAGACAGGGGGCTGGAAACACCATATATTTT. Its translation is CASSGRQGAGNTIYF.

In its sample, this clonotype was seen a few times. V is TRBV29-1 and J is TRBJ2-7; the D gene is possibly TRBD1 (5 bases). The CDR3 loop spans 12 amino acids. Germline CDR1 is SQVTM and CDR2 is ANQGSEA. Trimming took off 7 bases at V and 6 bases at J, with 16 bases between the two ends. CDR3 amino acids: CSAETDDCEQYF. DNA for the CDR3: TGCAGCGCCGAGACAGATGACTGCGAGCAGTACTTC.

This clonotype was seen repeatedly, ten times or more. The V call is TRBV4-1, the J call TRBJ1-4, with D perhaps matching TRBD1 (5 bases). This CDR3 region has 15 residues. Germline CDR1 and CDR2: MGHRA and YSYEKL. The V and J ends lost 0 bases and 8 bases respectively, with 13 bases between them. CDR3 in amino acids: CASSQEAGLGEKLFF. The CDR3 coding sequence is TGCGCCAGCAGCCAAGAAGCGGGGCTTGGGGAAAAACTGTTTTTT.

The CDR3 region is CSARDAGLAGAQYF. CDR3 sequence (DNA): TGCAGTGCTAGGGACGCGGGACTAGCGGGGGCCCAGTACTTC. The rearrangement joins TRBV20-1 to TRBJ2-7; TRBD2 aligns across 14 bases. The V segment lost 3 bases and the J segment 10 bases; nucleotides outside the gene matches: 8. The CDR3 has 14 residues. The germline V gene has CDR1 DFQATT and CDR2 SNEGSKA (reference sequence).

This clonotype was picked up many times. The gene calls are TRBV5-4 and TRBJ2-5, with TRBD2 identical over 8 bases. The CDR3 runs 15 residues. V was clipped by 6 bases and J by 1 base; unmatched bases: 8. Germline CDR1 SGHNT, CDR2 YYREEE (reference sequence). DNA for the CDR3: TGTGCCAGCACTTCTTCTAGCGGGCCCCAAGAGACCCAGTACTTC. As protein: CASTSSSGPQETQYF.